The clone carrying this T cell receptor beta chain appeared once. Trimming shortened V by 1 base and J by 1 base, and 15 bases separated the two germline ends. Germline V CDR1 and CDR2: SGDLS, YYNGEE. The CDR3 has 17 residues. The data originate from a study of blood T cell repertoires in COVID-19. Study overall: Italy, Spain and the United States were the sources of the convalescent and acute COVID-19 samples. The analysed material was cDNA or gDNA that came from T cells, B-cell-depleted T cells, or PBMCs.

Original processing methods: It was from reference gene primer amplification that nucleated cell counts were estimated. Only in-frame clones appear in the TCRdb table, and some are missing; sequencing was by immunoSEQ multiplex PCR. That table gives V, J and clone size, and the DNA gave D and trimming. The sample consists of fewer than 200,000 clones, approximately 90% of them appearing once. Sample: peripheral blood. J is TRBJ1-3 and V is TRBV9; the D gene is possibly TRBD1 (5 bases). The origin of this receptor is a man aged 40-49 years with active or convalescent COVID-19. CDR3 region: CASSVRAARGSGNTIYF. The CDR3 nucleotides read TGTGCCAGCAGCGTACGAGCGGCCCGGGGGTCTGGAAACACCATATATTTT.